A single sample gave rise to the 9 T cell receptor beta chains below, sequenced in a study of T-cell memory formation after mild COVID-19. TCRdb ran MiXCR on the 5' RACE reads and lists one entry per CDR3 protein. The table lists about 400,000 distinct CDR3 sequences, over 15% of them singletons. The sequencing input was PBMCs or a T cell subset sorted from them (not recorded which). These receptors all come from a man between 18 and 29 years old who had mild COVID-19 (a few samples of this study predate the infection). Cell type and time point are not known.

This clonotype was seen more than once but under ten times. The chain recombines TRBV6-1 with TRBJ2-3, with 9 bases aligning to TRBD2. Germline V CDR1 and CDR2: MNHNS, SASEGT. Germline trimming cut 7 bases from V and 4 bases from J; bases unmatched to any gene: 12. This CDR3 comprises 16 residues. CDR3 sequence: CASIPVAGASADTQYF. The DNA of the CDR3 is TGTGCCAGCATCCCCGTAGCGGGGGCGAGTGCAGATACGCAGTATTTT.

The chain joins TRBV5-1 to TRBJ2-7; perhaps D is TRBD1 or TRBD2 (6 bases each). The CDR3 covers 11 residues. V was cut by 4 bases and J by 8 bases, with 10 bases left in between. Per germline, CDR1 SGHRS and CDR2 YFSETQ. The CDR3 DNA follows: TGCGCCAGCAGCGGGGGGCCTAAGCAGTACTTC. Translation: CASSGGPKQYF.

This clonotype was counted many times. The rearrangement links TRBV5-1 to TRBJ2-1, with 7 bases identical to TRBD1. Looked up from germline, CDR1 is SGHRS and CDR2 is YFSETQ. The CDR3 totals 15 residues. Losses at the gene ends were 4 bases for V and 7 bases for J; bases not matched to a gene: 11. This CDR3 reads CASSPGANRGNEQFF. CDR3 nucleotide sequence: TGCGCCAGCAGCCCCGGGGCGAACAGGGGAAATGAGCAGTTCTTC.

In its sample, this clonotype was seen a few times. The chain carries TRBV3-1 and TRBJ1-5, with TRBD1 matching 8 bases. Germline V gives CDR1 LGHDT, CDR2 YNNKEL (reference sequence). Trimming at V came to 0 bases and at J to 7 bases, leaving 8 bases not matched to a gene. The CDR3 covers 16 residues. CDR3 region: CASSQEAGGAGQPQHF. The CDR3, as DNA: TGTGCCAGCAGCCAAGAGGCAGGGGGCGCAGGACAGCCCCAGCATTTT.

The chain is built from TRBV28 and TRBJ2-3, with TRBD2 matching 10 bases. The V segment lost 3 bases and the J segment 7 bases; nucleotides outside the gene matches: 13. The CDR3 totals 17 residues. From germline, CDR1 is MDHEN and CDR2 SYDVKM. Here the CDR3 reads CASSFHSSGGAANTQYF. The CDR3 DNA reads TGTGCCAGCAGTTTCCATTCGAGCGGGGGGGCAGCGAATACGCAGTATTTT. The full variable domain, completed using reference TRBV28 and TRBJ2-3, is DVKVTQSSRYLVKRTGEKVFLECVQDMDHENMFWYRQDPGLGLRLIYFSYDVKMKEKGDIPEGYSVSREKKERFSLILESASTNQTSMYLCASSFHSSGGAANTQYFGPGTRLTVL.

The CDR3 loop reads CASSYPGLRGRQDTQYF. The CDR3 region has the DNA TGTGCCAGCAGTTACCCCGGTTTGCGGGGGCGCCAAGATACGCAGTATTTT. V and J are TRBV6-6 and TRBJ2-3; D might be TRBD2 (7 bases). The CDR3 spans 17 residues. Germline V gives CDR1 MNHNY, CDR2 SVGAGI (reference sequence). Trimming pared 2 bases from V and 5 bases from J, leaving 20 bases between.

The table lists this clonotype with a few counts. The chain recombines TRBV3-1 with TRBJ1-1; D gene uncertain. V was clipped by 3 bases and J by 0 bases, with 17 bases between them. This CDR3 contains 17 residues. CDR1 and CDR2 from the germline V gene are LGHDT and YNNKEL (reference sequence). CDR3: CASSHSLLGSLNTEAFF. The CDR3 coding sequence is TGTGCCAGCAGCCATTCTCTTTTGGGCAGCCTGAACACTGAAGCTTTCTTT.

This chain connects TRBV6-5 to TRBJ2-7; D is ambiguous. The CDR3 length is 16 residues. The ends were cut back, 0 bases at V and 0 bases at J, with 12 bases in the middle. Germline assignment: CDR1 MNHEY and CDR2 SVGAGI. The CDR3 nucleotides read TGTGCCAGCAGTTACTCAATCATGGACGGCTCCTACGAGCAGTACTTC. It encodes CASSYSIMDGSYEQYF.

This clonotype was seen ten or more times. V gene TRBV6-5 combines with J gene TRBJ2-7, with D perhaps matching TRBD1 or TRBD2 (5 bases each). This CDR3 spans 16 amino acids. Germline V gene sequence: CDR1 MNHEY, CDR2 SVGAGI. V lost 2 bases and J lost 6, with 20 bases in between. The CDR3: CASSYRRRLRGVEQYF. The CDR3 DNA reads as TGTGCCAGCAGTTACAGACGGCGACTGCGAGGGGTCGAGCAGTACTTC.